The entry below describes one TCR beta chain. The sample is drawn from a study of shared clonotypes between healthy human individuals. CDR1 and CDR2 (germline): MNHNY, SVGAGI (reference sequence). The CDR3 is 15 amino acids. The V and J ends lost 5 bases and 0 bases respectively, with 14 bases between them. Some clones are missing from TCRdb's copy, which holds only in-frame ones; the method was immunoSEQ multiplex PCR. The sample carries approximately 2.5 million clones, roughly nine tenths recorded once. This sequence originates from a man aged 18 to 35 in good health. Sequencing was performed on naive CD4+ T cells sorted from blood. Indicated subset: CD45RA+ positively selected. The rearrangement links TRBV6-6 to TRBJ2-7; tentatively, D is TRBD2 (5 bases). DNA for the CDR3: TGTGCCAGCAGTCCTCGGGGATCCTCCTCCTACGAGCAGTACTTC. Amino acid sequence: CASSPRGSSSYEQYF.